Below are 32 T cell receptor beta chains sequenced from a single sample in a study of PD-1 blockade in classical Hodgkin lymphoma (dated by TCRdb to between 2020 and 2021). The library was generated by the immunoSEQ multiplex PCR assay. TCRdb carries this immuneACCESS record with in-frame sequences only. Its versions omit some clonotypes, under half of them owing to an unresolved V gene in the studies checked, with the rest unexplained. This sample is represented by approximately 26,000 clones; under 90% of them were singletons. The ten largest clones add up to about 20% of the sample. What this sample's time point label stands for: cycle 2 day 1 (C2D1) of nivolumab. Every trial patient had relapsed after autologous stem cell transplantation, and cohorts A, B and C differed in prior brentuximab vedotin exposure. The material sequenced was peripheral blood mononuclear cells (PBMCs), taken before the second cycle of nivolumab. The source is a human donor with classical Hodgkin lymphoma.

This clone showed up just once. V is TRBV12-5 and J is TRBJ2-1, with TRBD2 identical over 10 bases. Germline CDR1 and CDR2: LGHNT and FRNRAP. The CDR3 has 18 amino acids. J lost 0 bases, V lost 3 bases, and 8 bases had no gene match. The CDR3 DNA sequence: TGTGCTAGTGGTTTCCTCCTAGCGGGAGTACCCTCCTACAATGAGCAGTTCTTC. Its protein product is CASGFLLAGVPSYNEQFF.

The J gene is TRBJ1-2, the V gene TRBV25-1; 7 bases map to TRBD1. The germline V gene encodes CDR1 MGHDK and CDR2 SYGVNS. V was pared by 5 bases and J by 2 bases, with 8 bases of the junction left unmatched. This CDR3 is 15 amino acids long. The CDR3, as DNA: TGTGCCAGCAGTCCCAGTGACAGGGCCAACTATGGCTACACCTTC. It codes for CASSPSDRANYGYTF.

The chain recombines TRBV7-9 with TRBJ1-1; unclear D gene. CDR3 length: 12 amino acids. Germline V CDR1 and CDR2: SEHNR, FQNEAQ (reference sequence). Trimming took off 6 bases at V and 0 bases at J, with 5 bases between the two ends. The CDR3, as DNA: TGTGCCAGCAGGCCCATGAACACTGAAGCTTTCTTT. This codes for CASRPMNTEAFF.

The gene calls are TRBV11-2 and TRBJ2-3; no definite D call. The CDR3 consists of 15 residues. From germline, CDR1 is SGHAT and CDR2 FQNNGV. V was cut by 0 bases and J by 0 bases, with 7 bases left in between. The CDR3 is CASSLDGRSTDTQYF. The CDR3 DNA is TGTGCCAGCAGCTTAGACGGGCGTAGCACAGATACGCAGTATTTT.

The chain recombines TRBV29-1 with TRBJ1-2; D is uncertain. Looked up from germline, CDR1 is SQVTM and CDR2 is ANQGSEA. This CDR3 is built from 13 residues. V gave up 0 bases and J gave up 5 bases, with 10 bases separating them. CDR3 bases: TGCAGCGTTGAAGATCGAGGTTTTTATGGCTACACCTTC. It encodes CSVEDRGFYGYTF.

The chain couples TRBV5-1 to TRBJ1-1; TRBD1 matches at 7 bases. Germline-derived CDR1 and CDR2 are SGHRS and YFSETQ. The CDR3 loop spans 15 amino acids. V lost 1 base to trimming and J lost 4 bases; unmatched junction nucleotides: 7. The CDR3 coding sequence is TGCGCCAGCAGCTTGTCAGGGCAGGGGGGCACTGAAGCTTTCTTT. Its translation: CASSLSGQGGTEAFF.

The chain joins TRBV25-1 to TRBJ1-2; 7 positions agree with TRBD1. This CDR3 comprises 14 residues. The V gene end was trimmed by 2 bases and the J gene end by 6 bases; junction bases not matched to a gene: 6. CDR1 is MGHDK, CDR2 SYGVNS, per germline. The CDR3 DNA reads TGTGCCAGCAGTGAAAACCTCCAGGGGGATGGCTACACCTTC. As protein: CASSENLQGDGYTF.

In DNA, the CDR3 is TGTGCCAGCAATACAGGCTTTCTAATGAACACTGAAGCTTTCTTT. Translated: CASNTGFLMNTEAFF. V and J are TRBV6-5 and TRBJ1-1; D may be TRBD1 (5 bases). Trimming cost V 7 bases and J 0 bases, with 15 bases left between them. CDR3 size: 15 residues. Per the germline V gene, CDR1 is MNHEY and CDR2 is SVGAGI.

The chain uses TRBV28 and TRBJ2-2; 9 bases align to TRBD2. Per the germline V gene, CDR1 is MDHEN and CDR2 is SYDVKM. The CDR3 has 15 residues. With V trimmed by 6 bases and J by 3 bases, 5 bases remained unmatched. CDR3 DNA: TGTGCCAGCAGCCTCGGACTAGCGTACACCGGGGAGCTGTTTTTT. Its protein is CASSLGLAYTGELFF.

This clone came up once. This chain uses TRBV29-1 with TRBJ1-2, with 9 bases identical to TRBD1. The V gene's germline CDR1 is SQVTM and CDR2 ANQGSEA. After removal of 7 bases from V and 3 bases from J, the junction contained 6 bases not matched to a gene. The CDR3 runs 13 residues. CDR3 protein: CSAWGQGYYGYTF. DNA of the CDR3: TGCAGCGCCTGGGGACAGGGATACTATGGCTACACCTTC.

The chain carries TRBV28 and TRBJ1-2; D not certain. This CDR3 is 14 amino acids long. Germline values: CDR1 MDHEN, CDR2 SYDVKM. Trimming stripped 2 bases from V and 4 bases from J, with 11 bases between. The CDR3 loop reads CASSLVSRTYGYTF. The CDR3 region has the DNA TGTGCCAGCAGTTTAGTTAGCAGGACCTATGGCTACACCTTC.

The rearrangement links TRBV5-1 to TRBJ2-6, with 7 bases that match TRBD1. In germline, CDR1 is SGHRS, CDR2 YFSETQ. The CDR3 runs 19 residues. V lost 4 bases, J lost 0 bases, and 13 bases stayed unmatched. The DNA for the CDR3 is TGCGCCAGCAGCCTCCTCTCGACAGGGATAAACTCTGGGGCCAACGTCCTGACTTTC. Its translation is CASSLLSTGINSGANVLTF.

V gene TRBV11-2 combines with J gene TRBJ2-2; the D gene could be TRBD1 or TRBD2 (6 bases each). Germline CDR1 is SGHAT and CDR2 is FQNNGV. The CDR3 runs to 13 residues. Trimming took off 3 bases at V and 6 bases at J, with 8 bases between the two ends. CDR3 sequence: CASSFGGPGELFF. The CDR3 coding sequence is TGTGCCAGCAGCTTCGGGGGCCCCGGGGAGCTGTTTTTT.

This clone was seen just once. The V call is TRBV6-1, the J call TRBJ2-7, with 9 bases aligning to TRBD1. Unmatched junction bases numbered 10, after V lost 6 bases and J lost 4 bases. This CDR3 has 15 amino acids. From germline, CDR1 is MNHNS and CDR2 SASEGT. CDR3 in amino acids: CASSGSGTGKYEQYF. The CDR3 DNA reads as TGTGCCAGCAGCGGCTCCGGGACAGGGAAATACGAGCAGTACTTC.

This clone was seen a few times. This chain links TRBV27 with TRBJ1-6, with D perhaps matching TRBD1 (5 bases). There are 12 residues in the CDR3. Germline CDR1 MNHEY, CDR2 SMNVEV (reference sequence). V lost 8 bases to trimming and J lost 8 bases, with 10 bases between them. CDR3 DNA sequence: TGTGCCAGCTGGGGGTTACATTCACCCCTCCACTTT. Translating it yields CASWGLHSPLHF.

The V gene is TRBV28, the J gene TRBJ2-7, with TRBD2 identical over 11 bases. Unmatched junction bases numbered 7, after V lost 5 bases and J lost 4 bases. The CDR3 is 15 amino acids. The germline gives CDR1 MDHEN, CDR2 SYDVKM. In DNA form, the CDR3 reads TGTGCCAGCAGTACTCAGACTAGCGGGATTTACGAGCAGTACTTC. Translated: CASSTQTSGIYEQYF.

V gene TRBV7-2 combines with J gene TRBJ2-1; 8 nucleotides match TRBD1. J was trimmed by 5 bases and V by 1 base; bases with no gene match: 13. Germline CDR1 SGHTA, CDR2 FQGNSA. The CDR3 extends over 18 amino acids. In DNA, the CDR3 is TGTGCCAGCAGCTTAGTCCCACGACTGACAGGGGAGGACAATGAGCAGTTCTTC. Protein: CASSLVPRLTGEDNEQFF.

V usage is TRBV10-3 and J usage is TRBJ2-1, with D perhaps matching TRBD2 (6 bases). The CDR3 sequence is 14 residues long. V lost 4 bases and J lost 5, with 12 bases in between. Germline CDR1 ENHRY, CDR2 SYGVKD. Here the CDR3 reads CAISVAGKNNEQFF. As DNA, the CDR3 is TGTGCCATCAGTGTGGCGGGGAAAAACAATGAGCAGTTCTTC.

This chain joins TRBV27 and TRBJ1-2, with D unresolved. The CDR3 totals 13 residues. V shed 2 bases and J shed 3 bases, with 7 bases lying between them. Germline V gene data show CDR1 as MNHEY and CDR2 as SMNVEV (reference sequence). The CDR3 nucleotides read TGTGCCAGCAGTTTAGAGGGCCACTATGGCTACACCTTC. Its translation is CASSLEGHYGYTF.

The rearrangement uses TRBV4-2 and TRBJ2-7; the D gene is possibly TRBD2 (5 bases). Germline V gives CDR1 LGHNA, CDR2 YNFKEQ. This CDR3 comprises 16 residues. Trimming left V 0 bases short and J 1 base short, with 13 bases between. The CDR3 loop is CASSQDAGLGSYEQYF. CDR3 DNA sequence: TGTGCCAGCAGCCAAGACGCGGGCCTAGGATCCTACGAGCAGTACTTC.

This chain joins TRBV18 and TRBJ2-7; 7 bases are a match to TRBD1. Germline V gives CDR1 KGHSH, CDR2 LQKENI. The CDR3 loop spans 14 amino acids. J gave up 4 bases and V 3 bases, and 6 bases lay outside the gene matches. The DNA of the CDR3 is TGTGCCAGCTCACCGTCACAGGGGAATTACGAGCAGTACTTC. Its translation: CASSPSQGNYEQYF.

V usage is TRBV19 and J usage is TRBJ2-7; 7 nucleotides agree with TRBD2. The CDR3 covers 14 residues. CDR1 and CDR2 (germline): LNHDA, SQIVND (reference sequence). The V gene end was trimmed by 7 bases and the J gene end by 3 bases; junction bases not matched to a gene: 9. CDR3 nucleotides: TGTGCCAGTACCCGGACTAGGGGAGACTACGAGCAGTACTTC. Protein sequence: CASTRTRGDYEQYF.

The chain joins TRBV27 to TRBJ2-3, with 9 bases lining up with TRBD1. This CDR3 has 17 residues. Trimming at V came to 8 bases and at J to 2 bases, leaving 14 bases not matched to a gene. Germline CDR1 is MNHEY and CDR2 is SMNVEV (reference sequence). This CDR3 reads CASRNRDGDRDTDTQYF. The DNA for the CDR3 is TGTGCCAGCCGGAACAGGGACGGGGACAGGGACACAGATACGCAGTATTTT.

This clone was observed a handful of times. V gene TRBV20-1 combines with J gene TRBJ1-2, with 7 bases lining up with TRBD1. V dropped 5 bases and J dropped 8; count of bases not matched to a gene: 5. Looked up from germline, CDR1 is DFQATT and CDR2 is SNEGSKA (reference sequence). This CDR3 contains 11 residues. The CDR3 sequence: CSASDRDGYTF. DNA of the CDR3: TGCAGTGCTTCTGACAGGGACGGCTACACCTTC.

This clone occurred a few times. The gene calls are TRBV2 and TRBJ1-4; 7 bases match TRBD1. The CDR3 loop spans 15 amino acids. Trimming cost V 10 bases and J 7 bases; bases outside gene matches: 15. Germline lookup yields CDR1 SNHLY and CDR2 FYNNEI. The CDR3 is CATKAIGGGGEKLFF. The CDR3 bases are TGTGCCACCAAAGCGATAGGGGGCGGCGGTGAAAAACTGTTTTTT.

This clone was detected ten times or more. V usage is TRBV6-6 and J usage is TRBJ1-2, with 10 bases identical to TRBD1. The CDR3 runs to 16 residues. With V trimmed by 4 bases and J by 7 bases, 12 bases remained unmatched. Germline V CDR1 and CDR2: MNHNY, SVGAGI (reference sequence). The chain's CDR3 is CASSFSASTGGFGYTF. In DNA, the CDR3 is TGTGCCAGCAGTTTCAGCGCTTCGACAGGGGGCTTTGGCTACACCTTC.

This clone was observed a few times. The rearrangement joins TRBV5-6 to TRBJ2-6; D is undetermined. CDR1 is SGHDT, CDR2 YYEEEE, per germline. V lost 3 bases to trimming and J lost 6 bases, with 7 bases between them. The CDR3 spans 13 residues. CDR3: CASSSWLANVLTF. The CDR3 bases are TGTGCCAGCAGCTCCTGGTTGGCCAACGTCCTGACTTTC.

V usage is TRBV30 and J usage is TRBJ1-2; 9 bases align to TRBD1. The length of the CDR3 is 14 residues. Germline CDR1 and CDR2: GTSNPN and SVGIG (reference sequence). V shed 3 bases, J shed 1 base, and the junction held 3 bases outside the gene matches. The CDR3 DNA follows: TGTGCCTGGAGGGGACAGGGTTTTAACTATGGCTACACCTTC. It is translated as CAWRGQGFNYGYTF.

The chain is built from TRBV19 and TRBJ2-1, with 10 bases fitting TRBD1. Unmatched junction bases numbered 3, after V lost 6 bases and J lost 4 bases. CDR1 is LNHDA, CDR2 SQIVND, per germline (reference sequence). The CDR3 loop spans 14 amino acids. This CDR3 is CASSRTGGYNEQFF. CDR3 nucleotide sequence: TGTGCCAGTAGCCGGACAGGGGGTTACAATGAGCAGTTCTTC.

The gene calls are TRBV11-2 and TRBJ2-5; D is unresolved. This CDR3 is built from 13 residues. V lost 0 bases, J lost 4 bases, and 6 bases lay in between. The germline V gene has CDR1 SGHAT and CDR2 FQNNGV. The CDR3 sequence is CASSLDQPETQYF. The CDR3 nucleotides read TGTGCCAGCAGCTTAGACCAGCCAGAGACCCAGTACTTC.

V and J are TRBV19 and TRBJ1-2; D gene ambiguous. Trimming shortened V by 2 bases and J by 3 bases, and 13 bases separated the two germline ends. Germline V gene sequence: CDR1 LNHDA, CDR2 SQIVND (reference sequence). The CDR3 is 15 amino acids. The CDR3 here is CASSILLQPHYGYTF. The CDR3 nucleotides read TGTGCCAGTAGTATACTCCTACAGCCCCACTATGGCTACACCTTC.

J is TRBJ1-2 and V is TRBV2; D gene unclear. There are 13 residues in the CDR3. The germline CDR1 and CDR2 sequences are SNHLY and FYNNEI. V lost 6 bases, J lost 8 bases, and 16 bases lay in between. As DNA, the CDR3 is TGTGCCAGCAGAGGGCAGTTGCTGTACGGCTACACCTTC. Amino acids: CASRGQLLYGYTF.